Shown below are 15 T cell receptor beta chains from a single sample sequenced in a study of cytomegalovirus exposure and HLA in healthy donors. Both 60 Vbeta primers and 13 Jbeta primers went into the PCR. Repertoires were generated with immunoSEQ multiplex PCR, while TCRdb's copy carries only in-frame clones and drops some. Of 90,000 to 120,000 clones in the sample, around 74% were seen once. Sequencing input: PBMCs. These receptor sequences come from a woman aged 40 to 50 in good health and CMV-seropositive.

The rearrangement uses TRBV4-3 and TRBJ2-3; D uncertain. CDR3 size: 15 residues. V gave up 1 base and J gave up 2 bases, with 10 bases separating them. CDR1 and CDR2 from the germline V gene are LGHNA and YSLEER. The CDR3 loop is CASSQGGSYTDTQYF. In nucleotides, the CDR3 is TGCGCCAGCAGCCAAGGAGGAAGCTACACAGATACGCAGTATTTT.

V usage is TRBV19 and J usage is TRBJ2-2, with a weak D call TRBD2 (5 bases). Germline V gene data show CDR1 as LNHDA and CDR2 as SQIVND (reference sequence). CDR3 length: 14 residues. Trimming removed 3 bases at V and 5 bases at J, with 10 bases between. CDR3 DNA sequence: TGTGCCAGTAGTATGAGGGCCGGGACCGGGGAGCTGTTTTTT. The encoded protein is CASSMRAGTGELFF.

This clone was counted a few times. This chain joins TRBV30 and TRBJ2-3; tentatively, D is TRBD2 (5 bases). Germline loops: CDR1 GTSNPN, CDR2 SVGIG (reference sequence). V lost 3 bases to trimming and J lost 4 bases, with 8 bases between them. The CDR3 covers 12 residues. The CDR3 region is CAWRAASDTQYF. DNA of the CDR3: TGTGCCTGGAGAGCGGCTTCAGATACGCAGTATTTT.

The chain couples TRBV6-1 to TRBJ1-1; 11 positions agree with TRBD1. The CDR3 has 15 amino acids. CDR1 is MNHNS, CDR2 SASEGT, per germline. V shed 7 bases, J shed 6 bases, and the junction held 10 bases outside the gene matches. The CDR3 spells CASIPGQGARSEAFF. Here the CDR3 DNA reads TGTGCCAGCATCCCTGGACAGGGGGCGCGGTCTGAAGCTTTCTTT.

This clone was counted a few times. J is TRBJ2-7 and V is TRBV29-1, with D perhaps matching TRBD1 (6 bases). With 4 bases removed from V and 6 bases from J, the gap between germline ends came to 16 bases. The germline V gene has CDR1 SQVTM and CDR2 ANQGSEA. This CDR3 comprises 13 residues. Written as DNA, the CDR3 is TGCAGCGTTGTGAACACAGGGTGGCGCGAGCAGTACTTC. This encodes CSVVNTGWREQYF.

V and J are TRBV25-1 and TRBJ1-6; D uncertain. The V end was cut by 3 bases, the J end by 0 bases, with 12 bases between. In germline, CDR1 is MGHDK, CDR2 SYGVNS. This CDR3 has 17 residues. The CDR3: CASSDGLRSSYNSPLHF. CDR3 in DNA: TGTGCCAGCAGTGACGGTTTGAGAAGCTCCTATAATTCACCCCTCCACTTT.

V and J are TRBV7-9 and TRBJ2-3; possible D gene TRBD2, 6 bases. The CDR3 contains 15 residues. Per the germline V gene, CDR1 is SEHNR and CDR2 is FQNEAQ (reference sequence). The V gene lost 2 bases and the J gene lost 5 bases, with 14 bases spanning the gap. CDR3 in DNA: TGTGCCAGCAGCTTAATGGCGGGGTTAGGAGATACGCAGTATTTT. The encoded protein is CASSLMAGLGDTQYF.

The chain recombines TRBV9 with TRBJ1-4, with D possibly TRBD1 on 6 matching bases. CDR3 length equals 14 residues. The V end was cut by 1 base, the J end by 4 bases, with 8 bases between. Germline V gene data show CDR1 as SGDLS and CDR2 as YYNGEE. The CDR3 coding sequence is TGTGCCAGCAGCGTACGAGGGGGTAATGAAAAACTGTTTTTT. Its protein product is CASSVRGGNEKLFF.

The chain joins TRBV2 to TRBJ1-1; D gene ambiguous. V was shortened by 7 bases and J by 0 bases, with 18 bases between the two germline ends. The germline V gene encodes CDR1 SNHLY and CDR2 FYNNEI. This CDR3 is built from 16 residues. In DNA, the CDR3 is TGTGCCAGCACCGACGTGCAGGAGGGTATGAACACTGAAGCTTTCTTT. Protein: CASTDVQEGMNTEAFF.

This clone is medium-sized (0.01 to 0.1%) within its sample. This chain connects TRBV6-1 to TRBJ1-1, with TRBD1 matching 8 bases. This CDR3 has 14 residues. The V and J ends lost 6 bases and 5 bases, in that order; junction bases with no gene match: 8. Germline CDR1 MNHNS, CDR2 SASEGT. The CDR3 DNA reads TGTGCCAGCAGAGGACAGGGCGGGAAGACTGAAGCTTTCTTT. This gives the protein CASRGQGGKTEAFF.

The chain couples TRBV30 to TRBJ2-7, with TRBD1 as a possible D gene (6 bases). The CDR3 is 13 residues long. Germline V CDR1 and CDR2: GTSNPN, SVGIG (reference sequence). In DNA form, the CDR3 reads TGTGCAAGGACAGAGCCTAGCTCCTACGAGCAGTACTTC. Translated: CARTEPSSYEQYF. The full variable domain, its missing parts supplied by reference TRBV30 and TRBJ2-7, is SQTIHQWPATLVQPVGSPLSLECTVEGTSNPNLYWYRQAAGRGLQLLFYSVGIGQISSEVPQNLSASRPQDRQFILSSKKLLLSDSGFYLCARTEPSSYEQYFGPGTRLTVT.

This clone was seen only a few times. The chain recombines TRBV9 with TRBJ2-1, with D possibly being TRBD2 (7 bases). V was trimmed by 3 bases and J by 7 bases, leaving 8 bases between them. The CDR3 has 12 residues. The germline V gene encodes CDR1 SGDLS and CDR2 YYNGEE. For the CDR3, the DNA is TGTGCCAGCAGCGAGGGGGGGAATGAGCAGTTCTTC. Translation gives CASSEGGNEQFF.

CDR3 loop: CASSAWTGVEEQYF. CDR3 in DNA: TGTGCCAGCAGTGCCTGGACAGGGGTGGAAGAGCAGTACTTC. This chain links TRBV2 with TRBJ2-7, with TRBD1 matching over 9 bases. The CDR3 has 14 amino acids. V lost 4 bases and J lost 7; bases outside the gene matches: 8. Germline loops: CDR1 SNHLY, CDR2 FYNNEI.

The V gene is TRBV25-1, the J gene TRBJ1-2; 7 bases match TRBD1. From germline, CDR1 is MGHDK and CDR2 SYGVNS. The CDR3 loop spans 13 amino acids. Trimming took 6 bases from V and 8 from J; bases not matched to a gene: 9. The CDR3 here is CASSPQGRSGYTF. For the CDR3, the DNA is TGTGCCAGCAGCCCACAGGGGAGAAGCGGCTACACCTTC.

The CDR3 DNA reads as TGTGCCAGCAGCTTAGGTAGGACAGCCCGGAGAGATACGCAGTATTTT. It specifies CASSLGRTARRDTQYF. The chain carries TRBV11-3 and TRBJ2-3, with D perhaps TRBD1 (6 bases). Trimming pared 1 base from V and 5 bases from J, leaving 16 bases between. Germline V CDR1 and CDR2: SGHNT, YENEEA. The CDR3 is 16 residues long.